These 29 T cell receptor beta chains came from one sample sequenced in a study of T cells in Graves' hyperthyroidism and ophthalmopathy. Regions amplified from RNA transcripts were the TCR beta CDR3 regions. First-round RT-PCR with HTBI primers amplified the TCR CDR3 region. TCRdb redid the calling of the multiplex PCR reads with MiXCR, one entry per CDR3 protein. The data hold a few hundred thousand distinct CDR3 sequences, with roughly 15% observed a single time. Sequenced material: blood. Receptors originate from a woman in her thirties or forties with Graves' ophthalmopathy.

In its sample, this clonotype was seen a few times. The CDR3 region is CASSYRGDGYTF. CDR3 DNA: TGTGCCAGCAGTTACAGGGGAGATGGCTACACCTTC. The chain employs TRBV6-5 and TRBJ1-2, with D maybe TRBD1 (5 bases). From germline, CDR1 is MNHEY and CDR2 SVGAGI. V was pared by 2 bases and J by 6 bases, with 7 bases between. The CDR3 contains 12 residues.

The J gene is TRBJ1-2, the V gene TRBV4-1, with 10 bases lining up with TRBD1. Germline V gene sequence: CDR1 MGHRA, CDR2 YSYEKL. The CDR3 is 16 amino acids. Losses at the gene ends were 1 base for V and 8 bases for J; bases not matched to a gene: 10. CDR3 amino acids: CASSQVRQGAVEGYTF. CDR3 nucleotides: TGCGCCAGCAGCCAAGTCCGACAGGGGGCAGTTGAAGGCTACACCTTC.

A note on this clonotype: A clone one base away is much larger, so this may be a read error. J is TRBJ2-1 and V is TRBV6-1, with 12 bases identical to TRBD2. The trim removed 6 bases at V and 6 bases at J, leaving 6 bases unmatched. Per germline, CDR1 MNHNS and CDR2 SASEGT. The CDR3 is 15 residues long. CDR3 DNA: TGTGCCAGCAGGGAACTAGCGGGGGGCTCCAATGAGCAGTTCTTC. As protein: CASRELAGGSNEQFF.

This clonotype showed up many times. The rearrangement joins TRBV30 to TRBJ2-1; D ambiguous. CDR3 size: 11 residues. Germline V gene lookup returns CDR1 GTSNPN and CDR2 SVGIG (reference sequence). V dropped 5 bases and J dropped 13 bases, with 15 bases sitting between them. The CDR3 DNA reads TGTGCCTGGTCTCACCGAGACCGTCAGTTCTTC. Translated, it gives CAWSHRDRQFF.

The chain links TRBV29-1 to TRBJ1-2, with 9 positions matching TRBD1. The germline CDR1 and CDR2 sequences are SQVTM and ANQGSEA. This CDR3 is 16 amino acids long. V was pared by 6 bases and J by 1 base, with 12 bases of the junction left unmatched. The CDR3 protein is CSVLTRTGGVNYGYTF. CDR3 DNA sequence: TGCAGCGTCCTGACCCGTACAGGGGGCGTTAACTATGGCTACACCTTC.

The V and J genes are TRBV7-3 and TRBJ2-1; 16 bases map to TRBD2. V lost 4 bases, J lost 8 bases, and 5 bases stayed unmatched. The germline V gene encodes CDR1 SGHTA and CDR2 FQGTGA. This CDR3 has 16 residues. CDR3: CASSWGLAGGPDEQFF. CDR3 in DNA: TGTGCCAGCAGCTGGGGACTAGCGGGAGGGCCCGATGAGCAGTTCTTC.

This clonotype was found many times. This sequence joins TRBV20-1 and TRBJ2-1; the match to TRBD2 covers 9 bases. V lost 3 bases to trimming and J lost 2 bases; unmatched junction nucleotides: 8. This CDR3 region has 16 residues. The germline V gene has CDR1 DFQATT and CDR2 SNEGSKA (reference sequence). CDR3 residues: CSARPLSGGTYNEQFF. As DNA, the CDR3 is TGCAGTGCTAGGCCCCTTAGCGGGGGAACCTACAATGAGCAGTTCTTC.

Details on this clonotype: A read error may produce the germline difference seen at one junction end. V is TRBV14 and J is TRBJ2-1, with 9 bases aligning to TRBD1. The CDR3 length is 16 residues. The germline V gene encodes CDR1 SGHDN and CDR2 FVKESK. The CDR3 here is CAGSQERQGVRKEQFF. The CDR3 bases are TGTGCCGGCAGCCAAGAAAGACAGGGGGTTCGGAAGGAGCAGTTCTTC.

This clonotype has only a few counts. The gene calls are TRBV6-1 and TRBJ2-2; weak D call: TRBD1 (6 bases). This CDR3 comprises 14 residues. With 6 bases removed from V and 5 bases from J, the gap between germline ends came to 13 bases. The V gene's germline CDR1 is MNHNS and CDR2 SASEGT. CDR3 amino acids: CASREQGKTGELFF. The CDR3 DNA is TGTGCCAGCAGGGAACAGGGAAAGACCGGGGAGCTGTTTTTT.

The chain joins TRBV4-2 to TRBJ1-5; TRBD1 might be the D (5 bases). The CDR3 contains 17 residues. Trimming removed 3 bases from V and 3 bases from J, with 18 bases in between. Germline V gene data show CDR1 as LGHNA and CDR2 as YNFKEQ. DNA of the CDR3: TGTGCCAGCAGCCAGGCCGCCGGGGCAAACAACAATCAGCCCCAGCATTTT. It encodes CASSQAAGANNNQPQHF.

This clonotype occurred many times. The chain joins TRBV5-1 to TRBJ2-3; 13 nucleotides match TRBD2. Unmatched junction bases numbered 4, after V lost 0 bases and J lost 3 bases. The CDR3 runs 17 residues. The V gene's germline CDR1 is SGHRS and CDR2 YFSETQ. This CDR3 reads CASSLARTSGGTDTQYF. The CDR3 DNA is TGCGCCAGCAGCTTGGCCCGGACTAGCGGGGGAACAGATACGCAGTATTTT.

Comment on this clonotype: A much larger clone differs from this one at a single base, so this may be a read error. The genes are TRBV2 and TRBJ1-5, with D maybe TRBD1 (5 bases). Deletions cut 5 bases from V and 5 bases from J, with 16 bases between. The CDR3 spans 15 residues. CDR1 SNHLY and CDR2 FYNNEI come from the germline V gene. The DNA for the CDR3 is TGTGCCAGCAGTCCGGGCCCCGAAGGGGATCAGCCCCAGCATTTT. The encoded protein is CASSPGPEGDQPQHF.

This clonotype was picked up many times. J is TRBJ1-2 and V is TRBV12-3 or TRBV12-4; D is possibly TRBD1 (6 bases). The CDR3 spans 16 residues. V lost 6 bases, J lost 3 bases, and 20 bases lay in between. The CDR3 here is CASRGTTGKDDYGYTF. The CDR3 DNA is TGTGCCAGCAGAGGGACCACAGGGAAGGACGACTATGGCTACACCTTC.

The V gene is TRBV2, the J gene TRBJ1-2; a weak D match, TRBD1 (5 bases). The V and J ends lost 4 bases and 8 bases respectively, with 14 bases between them. CDR1 is SNHLY and CDR2 is FYNNEI in the germline V gene. The length of the CDR3 is 13 residues. CDR3 amino acids: CASSVKGLQGYTF. In nucleotides, the CDR3 is TGTGCCAGCAGTGTGAAGGGGCTCCAGGGCTACACCTTC.

This clonotype was counted between two and nine times. The CDR3 DNA sequence: TGTGCCAGCAGTCCCGCCGGGACAGGTACCTACGAGCAGTACTTC. Residues: CASSPAGTGTYEQYF. V and J are TRBV28 and TRBJ2-7; the match to TRBD1 covers 8 bases. V was pared by 5 bases and J by 2 bases, with 8 bases of the junction left unmatched. This CDR3 is 15 amino acids long. In germline, CDR1 is MDHEN, CDR2 SYDVKM.

On this clonotype: This may be a read error: a much more frequent sequence differs by one nucleotide. V gene TRBV3-1 combines with J gene TRBJ1-3; no definite D call. This CDR3 spans 14 amino acids. V was clipped by 0 bases and J by 3 bases, with 6 bases between them. CDR1 is LGHDT, CDR2 YNNKEL, per germline (reference sequence). CDR3 region: CASSQETYGNTIYF. In nucleotides, the CDR3 is TGTGCCAGCAGCCAAGAAACCTATGGAAACACCATATATTTT.

CDR3 sequence reads: CASSKTGGTYEQYF. In nucleotides, the CDR3 is TGTGCCAGCAGCAAAACAGGGGGCACCTACGAGCAGTACTTC. V usage is TRBV9 and J usage is TRBJ2-7, with 9 bases aligning to TRBD1. This CDR3 region has 14 residues. Losses at the gene ends were 4 bases for V and 2 bases for J; bases not matched to a gene: 4. Germline CDR1 is SGDLS and CDR2 is YYNGEE.

This clonotype has a count of ten or more. The chain recombines TRBV7-3 with TRBJ2-3, with TRBD2 matching 9 bases. Germline CDR1 SGHTA, CDR2 FQGTGA. The CDR3 is 15 amino acids. J was trimmed by 6 bases and V by 1 base; bases with no gene match: 5. Written as DNA, the CDR3 is TGTGCCAGCAGCTTAAATAGCGGGGGTTTCGATACGCAGTATTTT. The encoded protein is CASSLNSGGFDTQYF.

This clonotype came up many times. The CDR3 loop is CASSPGTRGDTQYF. The CDR3 bases are TGCGCCAGCAGCCCCGGGACTAGGGGTGATACGCAGTATTTT. The chain links TRBV5-1 to TRBJ2-3; the match to TRBD2 covers 8 bases. Trimming removed 4 bases from V and 6 bases from J; junction bases left unmatched: 7. CDR3 length equals 14 residues. Germline CDR1 is SGHRS and CDR2 is YFSETQ.

The chain links TRBV2 to TRBJ2-6; 7 positions match TRBD1. From germline, CDR1 is SNHLY and CDR2 FYNNEI. The V and J ends lost 5 bases and 0 bases, in that order; junction bases with no gene match: 13. This CDR3 comprises 19 residues. CDR3 protein: CASSTYLGTVSSGANVLTF. The DNA for the CDR3 is TGTGCCAGCAGTACCTATTTGGGGACAGTGAGCTCTGGGGCCAACGTCCTGACTTTC.

This clonotype came up many times. The V and J genes are TRBV6-2 or TRBV6-3 and TRBJ2-2; D unresolved. There are 15 residues in the CDR3. V gave up 2 bases and J gave up 1 base, with 8 bases separating them. Germline loops: CDR1 MNHEY, CDR2 SVGEGT. CDR3 nucleotide sequence: TGTGCCAGCAGTTACGGGCAGGTGAACACCGGGGAGCTGTTTTTT. Amino acids: CASSYGQVNTGELFF.

This clonotype was recorded a few times. The chain has TRBV7-9 and TRBJ1-1, with unresolved D. V was clipped by 2 bases and J by 2 bases, with 12 bases between them. Germline lookup yields CDR1 SEHNR and CDR2 FQNEAQ (reference sequence). The length of the CDR3 is 15 residues. The CDR3: CASSLMSGLNTEAFF. CDR3 DNA: TGTGCCAGCAGCTTAATGTCAGGCCTAAACACTGAAGCTTTCTTT.

This clonotype was seen a few times. This chain links TRBV5-1 with TRBJ1-3, with 9 bases fitting TRBD1. Trimming at V came to 3 bases and at J to 0 bases, leaving 4 bases not matched to a gene. Germline CDR1 SGHRS, CDR2 YFSETQ. The CDR3 is 16 residues long. In DNA form, the CDR3 reads TGCGCCAGCAGCTGGGGGACAGGGAGCTCTGGAAACACCATATATTTT. Translating gives CASSWGTGSSGNTIYF.

The rearrangement joins TRBV2 to TRBJ2-3; possibly TRBD1 or TRBD2 for D (5 bases each). V lost 6 bases, J lost 4 bases, and 11 bases lay in between. The CDR3 covers 13 residues. Per the germline V gene, CDR1 is SNHLY and CDR2 is FYNNEI. CDR3 residues: CASRGLASDTQYF. The CDR3 DNA reads as TGTGCCAGCAGGGGGCTAGCTTCAGATACGCAGTATTTT.

The table lists this clonotype with many counts. The rearrangement links TRBV2 to TRBJ1-2; D may be TRBD1 (5 bases). The V and J ends lost 6 bases and 2 bases respectively, with 13 bases between them. CDR1 SNHLY and CDR2 FYNNEI come from the germline V gene. The CDR3 has 14 residues. CDR3 residues: CASSLEGLNYGYTF. DNA for the CDR3: TGTGCCAGCAGCCTAGAGGGGCTCAACTATGGCTACACCTTC. Complete variable domain (other parts from reference TRBV2 and TRBJ1-2): EPEVTQTPSHQVTQMGQEVILRCVPISNHLYFYWYRQILGQKVEFLVSFYNNEISEKSEIFDDQFSVERPDGSNFTLKIRSTKLEDSAMYFCASSLEGLNYGYTFGSGTRLTVV.

The table lists this clonotype with a count of one. Here the CDR3 DNA reads TGTGCCAGCAGTTACAGGCAAGAGACCCAGTACTTC. Amino acid sequence: CASSYRQETQYF. The chain uses TRBV12-3 or TRBV12-4 and TRBJ2-5, with TRBD1 as a possible D gene (5 bases). The CDR3 is made up of 12 amino acids. The V and J ends lost 4 bases and 2 bases respectively, with 5 bases between them.

This clonotype has more than one count but fewer than ten. This clone may be a read error of a much larger clone one base away. The chain recombines TRBV29-1 with TRBJ2-1; 13 positions match TRBD2. Looked up from germline, CDR1 is SQVTM and CDR2 is ANQGSEA. The CDR3 runs to 14 residues. The CDR3 reads CSVGTSGNYNERFF. The CDR3 region has the DNA TGCAGCGTGGGGACTAGCGGGAACTACAATGAGCGGTTCTTC.

This clonotype was seen repeatedly, ten times or more. This rearrangement joins TRBV2 to TRBJ2-3; unclear D gene. Germline V CDR1 and CDR2: SNHLY, FYNNEI. V lost 8 bases, J lost 6 bases, and 15 bases lay in between. The CDR3 contains 13 residues. Here the CDR3 DNA reads TGTGCCAGCCTCCTTTTAAGGGTGGATACGCAGTATTTT. Protein sequence: CASLLLRVDTQYF.

The chain employs TRBV5-8 and TRBJ2-7, with D tentatively TRBD1 (6 bases). The germline V gene has CDR1 SGHTS and CDR2 YDEGEE. Trimming removed 3 bases at V and 0 bases at J, with 13 bases between. There are 15 residues in the CDR3. CDR3 in DNA: TGTGCCAGCAGCTCAACAGGGATTTTCTCCTACGAGCAGTACTTC. It encodes CASSSTGIFSYEQYF. Variable domain in full (rest from reference TRBV5-8 and TRBJ2-7): EAGVTQSPTHLIKTRGQQATLRCSPISGHTSVYWYQQALGLGLQFLLWYDEGEERNRGNFPPRFSGRQFPNYSSELNVNALELEDSALYLCASSSTGIFSYEQYFGPGTRLTVT.